In its sample, the clone carrying this T cell receptor beta chain was seen many times. Time point specified: patch test 1, 2 weeks after DPC sensitization. As to treatment: therapeutic diphenylcyclopropenone sensitization with weekly scalp DPC. Unfractionated whole blood yielded total RNA. The data are from a study of human T cells and chemical hapten exposure. Looking at the study overall: Minor pooled library volume differences mainly drove per-sample TCR yield variation.

In the original workflow: There were a median of around 97,000 TCRs per sample, with a range from 23,224 to 690,600. MiXCR, applied by TCRdb to the RACE reads, yields one record per CDR3 protein. TCRdb, not the authors, supplied the V and J calls. The table has just under 350,000 distinct CDR3 sequences, around 7% seen once. Sequencing used whole blood, obtained in connection with sensitization to the hapten diphenylcyclopropenone (DPC). The sequence derives from a woman aged 18-29 years with alopecia areata. Some clones in this sample may be carry-over from other donors' samples.

The CDR3 is CASSQEVQGTQPQHF. CDR3 nucleotides: TGTGCCAGCAGCCAAGAGGTGCAGGGAACTCAGCCCCAGCATTTT. The gene calls are TRBV4-2 and TRBJ1-5; D possibly corresponds to TRBD1 (5 bases). CDR3 length: 15 residues. Germline V gene lookup returns CDR1 LGHNA and CDR2 YNFKEQ. The V end was cut by 0 bases, the J end by 6 bases, with 12 bases between.